This T cell receptor beta chain was documented in a study of post-analysis software for immune sequencing data. Turning to the study itself: Some patients lacked subtype; others had relapsing-remitting, secondary progressive or progressive-relapsing disease. Findings of the study overall: The five TRBV segments detected at higher frequency in patients than in controls included TRBV5-6, TRBV5-1 and TRBV20-1. The study found significantly lower normalized Chao1 diversity in multiple sclerosis patients than in controls.

TCR beta cDNA libraries included unique molecular identifiers. A population of roughly 0.95 to 10 million T cells gave rise to approximately 530,000 cDNA molecules. MiXCR, run by TCRdb on the PCR reads, gives a single entry per CDR3 protein. The sample includes 400,000 to 500,000 distinct CDR3 sequences, 30% to 45% of them seen just once. This clonotype was detected ten times or more. What it binds is unknown. Germline V gives CDR1 MGHDK, CDR2 SYGVNS. The CDR3 runs to 12 residues. V lost 5 bases to trimming and J lost 3 bases, with 8 bases between them. Source material: blood. The V gene is TRBV25-1, the J gene TRBJ2-7; no clear D gene. This TCR derives from a girl aged 2 to 10 with multiple sclerosis. The CDR3 reads CASSLTRYEQYF. In DNA, the CDR3 is TGTGCCAGCAGTCTCACACGCTACGAGCAGTACTTC.